The rows below give T cell receptor beta chains drawn from one sample of a study of T cells in Graves' hyperthyroidism and ophthalmopathy. TCRdb itself ran the multiplex PCR reads through MiXCR, one entry per CDR3 protein. The table records some 250,000 distinct CDR3 sequences, 13% to 15% of them present only once. The sequenced sample consisted of blood. These receptors were taken from a middle-aged woman with Graves' hyperthyroidism that later progressed to Graves' ophthalmopathy. CDR3s include the opening cysteine and the closing phenylalanine or tryptophan. D genes are given only for firm matches.

v_call	j_call	d_call	cdr3_aa
TRBV6-6	TRBJ2-5	-	CASSYWQGSETQYF
TRBV12-3/TRBV12-4	TRBJ1-1	-	CASSFTIRFGTEAFF
TRBV2	TRBJ1-4	-	CASSVSKKLFF
TRBV13	TRBJ2-7	-	CASSGGGRTVGSSYEQYF
TRBV12-3/TRBV12-4	TRBJ2-5	-	CASSFGPGAEYF
TRBV12-3/TRBV12-4	TRBJ2-1	-	CASSLGLAINEQFF
TRBV3-1	TRBJ2-1	-	CASSQEQHTEQFF
TRBV5-1	TRBJ2-5	-	CASSLRGSRETQYF
TRBV19	TRBJ1-5	-	CASSIAGGYSNQPQHF
TRBV7-3	TRBJ2-7	-	CASSLMGRGPYEQYF
TRBV3-1	TRBJ2-1	-	CASSRDYPGGGQGRDEQFF
TRBV28	TRBJ2-6	TRBD1	CASWDSSSGANVLTF
TRBV7-2	TRBJ2-7	TRBD2	CASSLSGLAGVWEQYF
TRBV12-3/TRBV12-4	TRBJ2-7	-	CASRRRSNEQYF
TRBV2	TRBJ2-3	-	CASSAILAQNTDTQYF
TRBV28	TRBJ1-5	-	CASSLRLNNQPQHF
TRBV5-8	TRBJ2-5	TRBD1	CASSEGQPDTSTQYF
TRBV11-2	TRBJ2-5	TRBD2	CASSFLAGSQETQYF
TRBV2	TRBJ2-1	-	CASIGSLYSLNEQFF
TRBV15	TRBJ2-7	TRBD1	CATSDRDSPNPGYEQYF
TRBV5-1	TRBJ2-4	TRBD2	CASSFLAGVAKNIQYF
TRBV3-1	TRBJ2-3	-	CASSQVLPPGTDTQYF
TRBV28	TRBJ1-6	-	CASSSRFDNSPLHF
TRBV19	TRBJ2-1	-	CASSMPYSYNEQFF
TRBV27	TRBJ2-5	TRBD1	CASSNRGLGETQYF
TRBV6-1	TRBJ2-3	-	CASSDWGAGTTDTQYF
TRBV29-1	TRBJ2-1	TRBD2	CSVALALTSGPSSYNEQFF
TRBV2	TRBJ2-7	-	CASQIRSYEQYF
TRBV9	TRBJ2-3	-	CASSVSGVRDTQYF
TRBV27	TRBJ2-7	TRBD1	CASSSPGQGAYEQYF
TRBV4-1	TRBJ1-1	-	CASSQEFEGSPDTEAFF
TRBV19	TRBJ1-5	TRBD1	CASSRPGQGPAQPQHF
TRBV4-1	TRBJ2-6	-	CASSQAVGNRRPWGANVLTF
TRBV6-1	TRBJ2-5	-	CASSERVRRTMQETQYF
TRBV10-1	TRBJ2-1	-	CASSEGTDQDNNEQFF
TRBV19	TRBJ2-1	-	CASSAAGEQFF
TRBV18	TRBJ2-1	TRBD2	CASSSRIGTRSNEQFF
TRBV12-3/TRBV12-4	TRBJ2-7	-	CASSPGSGEQYF
TRBV10-2	TRBJ2-1	TRBD2	CASSGGRREGLRYEQFF
TRBV3-1	TRBJ1-1	-	CASSQESGVQTEAFF
TRBV27	TRBJ2-3	TRBD2	CASKRSGTSGRSHTQYF
TRBV6-1	TRBJ2-7	TRBD1	CASTRIRGPGHHPYEQYF
TRBV28	TRBJ2-1	-	CASSSDSHYNEQFF
TRBV6-1	TRBJ2-2	-	CASSGIMNTGELFF
TRBV10-3	TRBJ2-1	TRBD2	CAISEVGGGTYNEQFF
TRBV5-1	TRBJ1-6	-	CASSLVGSFNSPLHF
TRBV30	TRBJ2-1	-	CAWSVGRPEQFF
TRBV3-1	TRBJ2-5	TRBD2	CATRLAGGAVTQYF
TRBV30	TRBJ2-7	TRBD2	CAWSNRGGTSRLVPEQYF
TRBV5-1	TRBJ2-1	-	CASSGWGTGGEQFF
TRBV28	TRBJ1-5	-	CASSFPPNQPQHF
TRBV9	TRBJ2-1	TRBD2	CASSKASGYNYNEQFF
TRBV4-1	TRBJ1-6	-	CASSQEPTGTYNSPLHF
TRBV7-9	TRBJ1-3	-	CTSSFAGSGNTIYF
TRBV28	TRBJ2-7	-	CASSITGLLSYEQYF
TRBV28	TRBJ2-7	-	CASSKVGTTYEQYF